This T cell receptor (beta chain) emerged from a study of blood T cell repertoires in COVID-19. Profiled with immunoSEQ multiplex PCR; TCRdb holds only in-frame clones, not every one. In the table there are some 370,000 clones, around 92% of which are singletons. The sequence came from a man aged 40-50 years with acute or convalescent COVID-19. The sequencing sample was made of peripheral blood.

The CDR3 DNA reads TGCGCCAGCAGCCCACCGGGACTAGCTGATGCCACAGTTAGCACAGATACGCAGTATTTT. It encodes CASSPPGLADATVSTDTQYF. The chain couples TRBV4-1 to TRBJ2-3; TRBD2 matches 9 bases. Trimming took 4 bases from V and 0 from J; bases not matched to a gene: 17. The CDR3 consists of 20 residues. CDR1 and CDR2 from the germline V gene are MGHRA and YSYEKL.